Below, 31 T cell receptor beta chains from the same sample are listed, as sequenced in a study of post-analysis software for immune sequencing data. Built from TCR beta cDNA, the libraries had unique molecular identifiers in them. TCRdb analysed the PCR reads with MiXCR anew, one entry per CDR3 protein. The data hold 750,000 to 950,000 distinct CDR3 sequences, with around 50% observed a single time. The study, taken as a whole, reports: Patients carried a handful of TRBV segments more frequently than controls did, and TRBV5-6, TRBV5-1 and TRBV20-1 were among them.

What these receptors recognize is not known. Sequencing input: blood. The receptors were gathered from a girl between 10 and 17 years old with multiple sclerosis.

This clonotype was seen a handful of times. This chain joins TRBV7-8 and TRBJ2-3, with a weak D call TRBD1 (6 bases). V gave up 4 bases and J gave up 5 bases, with 19 bases separating them. The CDR3 sequence is 16 residues long. CDR1 is SGHVS, CDR2 FQNEAQ, per germline. The CDR3 bases are TGTGCCAGCAGCTCGGGACATCCTACACTTGGAGATACGCAGTATTTT. Protein sequence: CASSSGHPTLGDTQYF.

This chain links TRBV20-1 with TRBJ2-7; either TRBD1 or TRBD2 may fit D (5 bases each). This CDR3 is 13 amino acids long. In germline, CDR1 is DFQATT, CDR2 SNEGSKA (reference sequence). V gave up 7 bases and J gave up 3 bases, with 16 bases separating them. CDR3 protein: CSGEGSDDYEQYF. As DNA, the CDR3 is TGCAGTGGAGAGGGGTCGGACGACTACGAGCAGTACTTC.

The chain is built from TRBV20-1 and TRBJ2-1; 10 bases fit TRBD2. The V gene end was trimmed by 0 bases and the J gene end by 13 bases; junction bases not matched to a gene: 9. Germline V gene lookup returns CDR1 DFQATT and CDR2 SNEGSKA (reference sequence). This CDR3 is 14 amino acids long. Written as DNA, the CDR3 is TGCAGTGCTAGAGATCCCACTAGCGGGATCTTACAGTTCTTC. This gives the protein CSARDPTSGILQFF.

The gene calls are TRBV7-9 and TRBJ2-7; D ambiguous. Germline V lookup: CDR1 SEHNR, CDR2 FQNEAQ (reference sequence). Trimming left V 2 bases short and J 3 bases short, with 11 bases between. This CDR3 has 14 amino acids. Written as DNA, the CDR3 is TGTGCCAGCAGCTTAATCCACACGTTCTACGAGCAGTACTTC. This translates into CASSLIHTFYEQYF.

V usage is TRBV5-1 and J usage is TRBJ1-1, with D perhaps matching TRBD1 (6 bases). CDR3 length: 14 amino acids. Germline V lookup: CDR1 SGHRS, CDR2 YFSETQ. The V gene lost 3 bases and the J gene lost 3 bases, with 12 bases spanning the gap. The CDR3, as DNA: TGCGCCAGCAGCTGGGGACACCTATACACTGAAGCTTTCTTT. Its protein is CASSWGHLYTEAFF.

The rearrangement joins TRBV5-1 to TRBJ2-7; TRBD2 is a possible D gene (6 bases). V was shortened by 0 bases and J by 2 bases, with 12 bases between the two germline ends. The CDR3 runs to 15 residues. Germline V lookup: CDR1 SGHRS, CDR2 YFSETQ. In nucleotides, the CDR3 is TGCGCCAGCAGCTTGGCCGCTAGCGTCGCCTACGAGCAGTACTTC. Encoded protein: CASSLAASVAYEQYF. Full variable domain (remainder filled in from reference TRBV5-1 and TRBJ2-7): KAGVTQTPRYLIKTRGQQVTLSCSPISGHRSVSWYQQTPGQGLQFLFEYFSETQRNKGNFPGRFSGRQFSNSRSEMNVSTLELGDSALYLCASSLAASVAYEQYFGPGTRLTVT.

This clonotype appeared many times. J is TRBJ2-6 and V is TRBV20-1; 10 bases map to TRBD2. After removal of 7 bases from V and 0 bases from J, the junction contained 6 bases not matched to a gene. The CDR3 is 16 residues long. Germline CDR1 reads DFQATT; CDR2 reads SNEGSKA (reference sequence). DNA of the CDR3: TGCAGTGTAACTAGCGGGGAGATCTCTGGGGCCAACGTCCTGACTTTC. Encoded protein: CSVTSGEISGANVLTF.

This clonotype was counted a few times. The chain couples TRBV10-3 to TRBJ2-6, with D possibly TRBD1 on 5 matching bases. Germline-derived CDR1 and CDR2 are ENHRY and SYGVKD. V was clipped by 7 bases and J by 0 bases, with 25 bases between them. This CDR3 contains 20 residues. CDR3 sequence: CAITRSQGAAALSGANVLTF. CDR3 sequence (DNA): TGTGCCATCACACGTTCCCAAGGGGCGGCCGCGCTCTCTGGGGCCAACGTCCTGACTTTC.

The chain has TRBV20-1 and TRBJ2-1, with D maybe TRBD2 (5 bases). This CDR3 has 13 amino acids. Germline V gives CDR1 DFQATT, CDR2 SNEGSKA (reference sequence). V was cut by 6 bases and J by 9 bases, with 18 bases left in between. CDR3 nucleotides: TGCAGTGCAGCACGGGCTAGCCGAGCTGAGCAGTTCTTC. Translating gives CSAARASRAEQFF.

This clonotype was found a few times. V and J are TRBV20-1 and TRBJ2-1, with 10 nucleotides matching TRBD2. Germline assignment: CDR1 DFQATT and CDR2 SNEGSKA (reference sequence). The V and J ends lost 5 bases and 4 bases, in that order; junction bases with no gene match: 8. The CDR3 extends over 15 amino acids. The CDR3 sequence is CSAGRLAGVYNEQFF. The CDR3, as DNA: TGCAGTGCTGGCAGGCTAGCGGGGGTATACAATGAGCAGTTCTTC.

This chain joins TRBV7-8 and TRBJ1-1; D is undetermined. In germline, CDR1 is SGHVS, CDR2 FQNEAQ. The V gene lost 2 bases and the J gene lost 0 bases, with 22 bases spanning the gap. The CDR3 consists of 19 residues. CDR3 region: CASSLIGVMGIGLNTEAFF. In DNA form, the CDR3 reads TGTGCCAGCAGCTTAATAGGTGTGATGGGTATAGGGCTGAACACTGAAGCTTTCTTT.

V gene TRBV4-2 combines with J gene TRBJ1-2; D gene uncertain. CDR1 and CDR2 from the germline V gene are LGHNA and YNFKEQ. The CDR3 runs to 13 residues. Trimming left V 2 bases short and J 3 bases short, with 7 bases between. CDR3 nucleotides: TGTGCCAGCAGCCAAAGCCCCTACTATGGCTACACCTTC. It specifies CASSQSPYYGYTF.

The chain is built from TRBV4-1 and TRBJ1-1; D is ambiguous. V dropped 1 base and J dropped 6 bases, with 24 bases sitting between them. Germline lookup yields CDR1 MGHRA and CDR2 YSYEKL. The CDR3 length is 18 residues. The CDR3 nucleotides are TGCGCCAGCAGCCAAGTCCCCACTACACGGAAGGTATATTCTGAAGCTTTCTTT. It codes for CASSQVPTTRKVYSEAFF.

This rearrangement joins TRBV10-2 to TRBJ2-1; D is uncertain. The CDR3 sequence is 14 residues long. V was clipped by 7 bases and J by 2 bases, with 12 bases between them. Germline CDR1 is WSHSY and CDR2 is SAAADI. The chain's CDR3 is CASTRGRAYNEQFF. The CDR3 region has the DNA TGCGCCAGCACGCGCGGAAGAGCCTACAATGAGCAGTTCTTC.

The genes are TRBV5-1 and TRBJ2-3, with TRBD2 as a possible D gene (5 bases). This CDR3 is 16 amino acids long. CDR1 is SGHRS, CDR2 YFSETQ, per germline. V gave up 0 bases and J gave up 1 base, with 12 bases separating them. This CDR3 reads CASSLARLLGTDTQYF. For the CDR3, the DNA is TGCGCCAGCAGCTTGGCCCGGTTACTAGGCACAGATACGCAGTATTTT.

With regard to this clonotype: At one boundary the junction diverges from the germline segment, which might be a read error. The chain is built from TRBV5-1 and TRBJ2-3; D may match TRBD1 or TRBD2 (5 bases each). The germline gives CDR1 SGHRS, CDR2 YFSETQ. This CDR3 contains 16 residues. DNA for the CDR3: TGCGCCAGCAGCGCCCTTCGGGGCCCTAGCACGGATACGCAGTATTTT. Translating gives CASSALRGPSTDTQYF.

The chain couples TRBV3-1 to TRBJ2-1; the D gene could be TRBD1 or TRBD2 (5 bases each). Germline CDR1 and CDR2: LGHDT and YNNKEL (reference sequence). Trimming removed 4 bases at V and 11 bases at J, with 9 bases between. The CDR3 length is 11 residues. The CDR3 sequence is CASSRDQQQFF. Written as DNA, the CDR3 is TGTGCCAGCAGCCGGGACCAGCAGCAGTTCTTC.

CDR3 coding DNA: TGTGCCAGCAGCAACTCTGGGACAGGGGTCGGCTACACCTTC. This codes for CASSNSGTGVGYTF. This chain joins TRBV7-2 and TRBJ1-2; TRBD1 agrees at 10 bases. Germline values: CDR1 SGHTA, CDR2 FQGNSA. The V segment lost 5 bases and the J segment 8 bases; nucleotides outside the gene matches: 8. The CDR3 runs 14 residues.

V and J are TRBV10-3 and TRBJ2-5; TRBD2 agrees at 9 bases. The better agreement between TRBJ2-7 and the DNA end casts doubt on the J call. The CDR3 is 14 residues long. CDR1 is ENHRY, CDR2 SYGVKD, per germline. CDR3 DNA: TGTGCCATCAGGGGGACTAGCTCGGTCCACGAGCAGTACTTC. It translates to CAIRGTSSVHEQYF.

The chain carries TRBV7-2 and TRBJ1-4; D unclear. Between the trimmed V and J ends, which lost 1 base and 8 bases, there was a span of 17 bases. The CDR3 runs to 16 residues. Germline assignment: CDR1 SGHTA and CDR2 FQGNSA. The CDR3 DNA reads TGTGCCAGCAGCTTAGTGAGAACCTCTTCCAAGGAAAAACTGTTTTTT. Translating it yields CASSLVRTSSKEKLFF. Drawing the rest from reference TRBV7-2 and TRBJ1-4, the complete variable domain is GAGVSQSPSNKVTEKGKDVELRCDPISGHTALYWYRQSLGQGLEFLIYFQGNSAPDKSGLPSDRFSAERTGGSVSTLTIQRTQQEDSAVYLCASSLVRTSSKEKLFFGSGTQLSVL.

This chain connects TRBV20-1 to TRBJ2-7; D is uncertain. The CDR3 runs 11 residues. Germline V gene data show CDR1 as DFQATT and CDR2 as SNEGSKA (reference sequence). V was trimmed by 4 bases and J by 3 bases, leaving 7 bases between them. The CDR3 bases are TGCAGTGCTAACTCCCGCTACGAGCAGTACTTC. Amino acids: CSANSRYEQYF.

This clonotype has a handful of counts. The chain recombines TRBV6-6 with TRBJ1-2; D is unclear. CDR1 and CDR2 from the germline V gene are MNHNY and SVGAGI (reference sequence). Trimming removed 2 bases from V and 4 bases from J, with 11 bases in between. The CDR3 consists of 14 residues. The chain's CDR3 is CASSYTGVGYGYTF. The CDR3 nucleotides read TGTGCCAGCAGTTACACGGGAGTCGGCTATGGCTACACCTTC.

This clonotype was found once. CDR3: CASSLGPPLEETQYF. The CDR3 coding sequence is TGCGCCAGCAGCTTGGGGCCTCCCCTGGAAGAGACCCAGTACTTC. V is TRBV5-1 and J is TRBJ2-5; no clear D. Germline assignment: CDR1 SGHRS and CDR2 YFSETQ. V was pared by 0 bases and J by 3 bases, with 12 bases between. The CDR3 has 15 amino acids.

This rearrangement joins TRBV5-1 to TRBJ2-7; perhaps TRBD1 as D (6 bases). Trimming removed 2 bases from V and 0 bases from J, with 12 bases in between. In germline, CDR1 is SGHRS, CDR2 YFSETQ. The CDR3 contains 15 residues. DNA of the CDR3: TGCGCCAGCAGCTTCGACAGGTCAATCTCCTACGAGCAGTACTTC. Amino acids: CASSFDRSISYEQYF.

This clonotype came up once. The V gene is TRBV10-3, the J gene TRBJ1-5; 9 positions agree with TRBD1. The junction had 3 bases not matched to a gene; V was cut back by 6 bases and J by 0 bases. CDR1 and CDR2 from the germline V gene are ENHRY and SYGVKD. The CDR3 runs to 15 residues. The CDR3 DNA reads TGTGCCATCAGCGGGACAGGGTATAGCAATCAGCCCCAGCATTTT. This gives the protein CAISGTGYSNQPQHF.

This clonotype was counted between two and nine times. One end of the junction fails to match germline, which may point to a read error. V usage is TRBV5-1 and J usage is TRBJ2-5; weak D call: TRBD1 (5 bases). CDR1 is SGHRS and CDR2 is YFSETQ in the germline V gene. CDR3 length equals 13 residues. This chain's CDR3 is CASSLEGAETRYF. The CDR3 nucleotides are TGCGCCAGCAGCTTGGAAGGGGCGGAGACCCGGTACTTC.

This rearrangement joins TRBV29-1 to TRBJ2-7; D remains ambiguous. The CDR3 runs 13 residues. Germline V gene sequence: CDR1 SQVTM, CDR2 ANQGSEA. V lost 4 bases to trimming and J lost 0 bases, with 10 bases between them. The CDR3 protein is CSVAKRSSYEQYF. The CDR3, as DNA: TGCAGCGTTGCCAAGAGGAGCTCCTACGAGCAGTACTTC.

The chain joins TRBV7-9 to TRBJ1-5, with D uncertain. Germline V gives CDR1 SEHNR, CDR2 FQNEAQ (reference sequence). The V and J ends lost 1 base and 6 bases respectively, with 16 bases between them. This CDR3 comprises 16 residues. CDR3: CASSLGAGSSAQPQHF. DNA of the CDR3: TGTGCCAGCAGCTTAGGAGCTGGCAGTAGCGCTCAGCCCCAGCATTTT.

Comment on this clonotype: Germline and junction disagree at one end, which may indicate a read error. This chain links TRBV20-1 with TRBJ2-1; 8 nucleotides agree with TRBD2. Germline CDR1 DFQATT, CDR2 SNEGSKA (reference sequence). CDR3 size: 15 residues. The CDR3 spells CSADFQRGSYSEQFF. The CDR3 DNA sequence: TGCAGTGCGGATTTTCAGCGGGGGTCCTACAGTGAGCAGTTCTTC.

V and J are TRBV20-1 and TRBJ2-7; 13 bases map to TRBD2. This CDR3 spans 16 amino acids. V lost 6 bases and J lost 3; bases outside the gene matches: 11. Germline V gives CDR1 DFQATT, CDR2 SNEGSKA (reference sequence). The CDR3 sequence: CSAKRPTSGGDYEQYF. In DNA form, the CDR3 reads TGCAGTGCGAAGCGGCCAACTAGCGGGGGGGACTACGAGCAGTACTTC.

This clonotype was observed a handful of times. The rearrangement uses TRBV7-8 and TRBJ2-7; 8 bases align to TRBD2. The CDR3 is 15 residues long. J was trimmed by 10 bases and V by 4 bases; bases with no gene match: 15. The germline CDR1 and CDR2 sequences are SGHVS and FQNEAQ. The CDR3 nucleotides read TGTGCCAGCAGCTCCACTAGCGGCCCTCTTAGGCCCCAGTACTTC. Its translation is CASSSTSGPLRPQYF. Variable domain in full (rest from reference TRBV7-8 and TRBJ2-7): GAGVSQSPRYKVAKRGQDVALRCDPISGHVSLFWYQQALGQGPEFLTYFQNEAQLDKSGLPSDRFFAERPEGSVSTLKIQRTQQEDSAVYLCASSSTSGPLRPQYFGPGTRLTVT.